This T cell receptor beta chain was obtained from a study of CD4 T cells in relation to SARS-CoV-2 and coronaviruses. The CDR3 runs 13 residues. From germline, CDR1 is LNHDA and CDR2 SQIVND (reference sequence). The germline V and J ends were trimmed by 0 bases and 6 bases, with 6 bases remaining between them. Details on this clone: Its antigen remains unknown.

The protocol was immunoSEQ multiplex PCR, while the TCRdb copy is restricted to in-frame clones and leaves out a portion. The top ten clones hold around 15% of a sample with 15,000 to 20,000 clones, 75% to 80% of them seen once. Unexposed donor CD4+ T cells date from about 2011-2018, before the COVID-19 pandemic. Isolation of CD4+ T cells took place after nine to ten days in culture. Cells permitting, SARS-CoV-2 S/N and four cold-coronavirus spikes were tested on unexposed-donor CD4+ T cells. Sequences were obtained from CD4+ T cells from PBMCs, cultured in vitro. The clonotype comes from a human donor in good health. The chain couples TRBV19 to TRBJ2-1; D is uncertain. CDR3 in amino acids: CASSIDLGNEQFF. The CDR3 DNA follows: TGTGCCAGTAGTATAGATCTAGGCAATGAGCAGTTCTTC.